A few counts support the clone carrying this T cell receptor beta chain. This record comes from a study of T cells in localized non-small cell lung cancer. Measured with immunoSEQ multiplex PCR; TCRdb has only the in-frame clones, and not every one. The profile shows 20,000 to 30,000 clones, roughly 80% of them singletons. There are 15 residues in the CDR3. J was trimmed by 7 bases and V by 3 bases; bases with no gene match: 5. CDR1 SGHRS and CDR2 YFSETQ come from the germline V gene. The chain has TRBV5-1 and TRBJ1-6, with 9 bases matching TRBD1. The sample in question was peripheral blood, obtained before any cancer treatment. This TCR came from a man aged 35 to 70 with stage III squamous cell lung carcinoma. DNA of the CDR3: TGCGCCAGCAGCTCCCGACAGGGGGACAATTCACCCCTCCACTTT. Protein product: CASSSRQGDNSPLHF.